This T cell receptor beta chain comes out of a study of T-cell reconstitution after alpha-beta-depleted transplantation in children. Study-wide points: T cells produced anew were the main source of T-cell counts and diversity one year after transplant. Surviving recipient T cells and intrathymic progenitors accounted for some patients' high TCRbeta diversity at day 60. The origin of alpha-beta T cells about two months after transplant was reportedly several hundred expanded graft clones.

Unique molecular identifiers were incorporated during preparation of the TCRbeta library. TCRdb used MiXCR to reprocess the PCR reads, holding one entry per CDR3 protein. There are 250,000 to 400,000 distinct CDR3 sequences in the sample; roughly 25% occur only once, and over 9.5% lies in the top ten. Remarks on this clonotype: Its specificity is unknown.

Germline loops: CDR1 MNHNS, CDR2 SASEGT. V was clipped by 7 bases and J by 6 bases, with 16 bases between them. There are 15 residues in the CDR3. The sample was PBMCs, mostly from graft donor cells, taken 180 days after TCRalphabeta/CD19-depleted stem cell transplant. The chain employs TRBV6-1 and TRBJ1-6; possible D gene TRBD1, 6 bases. This sequence was found in a male patient between 10 and 17 years old who had a stem cell transplant for acute lymphoblastic leukemia, so the T cells may come from the graft donor. The CDR3, as DNA: TGTGCCAGCACCCTAATATGGACAGCTAATTCACCCCTCCACTTT. Protein sequence: CASTLIWTANSPLHF.